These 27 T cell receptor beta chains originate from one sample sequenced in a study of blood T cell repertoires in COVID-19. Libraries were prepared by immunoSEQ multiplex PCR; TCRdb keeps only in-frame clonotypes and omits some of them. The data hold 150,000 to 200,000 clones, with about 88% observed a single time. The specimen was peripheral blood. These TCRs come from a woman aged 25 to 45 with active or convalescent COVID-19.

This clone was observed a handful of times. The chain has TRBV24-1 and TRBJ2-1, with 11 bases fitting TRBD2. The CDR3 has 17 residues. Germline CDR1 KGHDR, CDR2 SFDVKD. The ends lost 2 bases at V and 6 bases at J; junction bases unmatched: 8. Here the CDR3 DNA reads TGTGCCACCAGTGATTCGGGACTAGCGGCAGGCGGCAATGAGCAGTTCTTC. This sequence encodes CATSDSGLAAGGNEQFF.

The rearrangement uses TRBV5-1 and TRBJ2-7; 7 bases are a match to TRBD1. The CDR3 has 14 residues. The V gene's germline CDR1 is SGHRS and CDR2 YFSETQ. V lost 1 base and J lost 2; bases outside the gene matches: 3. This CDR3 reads CASSLRDRAYEQYF. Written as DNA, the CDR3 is TGCGCCAGCAGCTTGCGAGACAGGGCCTACGAGCAGTACTTC.

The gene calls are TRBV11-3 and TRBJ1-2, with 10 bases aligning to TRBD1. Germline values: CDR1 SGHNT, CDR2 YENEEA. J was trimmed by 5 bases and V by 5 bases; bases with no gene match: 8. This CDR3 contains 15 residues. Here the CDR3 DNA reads TGTGCCAGCAGCCCTGGGGGGACAGGGGCATATGGCTACACCTTC. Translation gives CASSPGGTGAYGYTF.

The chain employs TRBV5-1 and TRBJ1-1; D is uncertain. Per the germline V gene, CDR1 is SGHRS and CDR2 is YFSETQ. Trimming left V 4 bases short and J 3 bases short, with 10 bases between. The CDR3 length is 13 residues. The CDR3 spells CASSTDWDTEAFF. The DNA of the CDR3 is TGCGCCAGCAGCACCGACTGGGACACTGAAGCTTTCTTT.

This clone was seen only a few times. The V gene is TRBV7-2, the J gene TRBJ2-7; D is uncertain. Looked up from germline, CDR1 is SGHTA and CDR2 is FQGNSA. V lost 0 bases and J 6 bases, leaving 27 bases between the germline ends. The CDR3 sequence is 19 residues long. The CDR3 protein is CASSLAPVTRLRPYGEQYF. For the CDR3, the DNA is TGTGCCAGCAGCTTAGCCCCCGTGACGCGACTGCGCCCCTATGGCGAGCAGTACTTC.

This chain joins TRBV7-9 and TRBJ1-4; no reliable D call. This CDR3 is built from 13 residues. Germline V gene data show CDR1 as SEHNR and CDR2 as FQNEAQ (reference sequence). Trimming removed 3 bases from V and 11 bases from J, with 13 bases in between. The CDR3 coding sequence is TGTGCCAGCAGCTTTAACGACGGGGAGAAACTGTTTTTT. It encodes CASSFNDGEKLFF.

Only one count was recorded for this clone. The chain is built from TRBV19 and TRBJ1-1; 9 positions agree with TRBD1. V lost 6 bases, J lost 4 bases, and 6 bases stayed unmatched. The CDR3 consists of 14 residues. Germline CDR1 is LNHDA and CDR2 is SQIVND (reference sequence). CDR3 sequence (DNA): TGTGCCAGTAGGGGACAGGGAGGAGGCACTGAAGCTTTCTTT. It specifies CASRGQGGGTEAFF.

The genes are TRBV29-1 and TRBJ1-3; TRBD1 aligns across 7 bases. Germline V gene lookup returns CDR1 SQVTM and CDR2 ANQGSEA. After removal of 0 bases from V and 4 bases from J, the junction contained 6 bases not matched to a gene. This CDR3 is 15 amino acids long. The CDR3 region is CSVEDPGGPGNTIYF. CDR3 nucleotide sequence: TGCAGCGTTGAAGATCCAGGGGGGCCGGGAAACACCATATATTTT.

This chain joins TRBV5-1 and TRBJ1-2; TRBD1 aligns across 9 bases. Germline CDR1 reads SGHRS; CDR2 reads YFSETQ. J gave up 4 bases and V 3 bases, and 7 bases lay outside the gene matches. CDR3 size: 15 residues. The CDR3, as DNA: TGCGCCAGCAGCTCTAGGGGGACAGGGACCTATGGCTACACCTTC. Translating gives CASSSRGTGTYGYTF.

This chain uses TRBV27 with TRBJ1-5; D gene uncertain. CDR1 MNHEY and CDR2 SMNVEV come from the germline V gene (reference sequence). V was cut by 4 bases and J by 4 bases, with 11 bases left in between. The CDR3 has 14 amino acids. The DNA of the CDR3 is TGTGCCAGCAGTTCCCGGGAAAAAAATCAGCCCCAGCATTTT. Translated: CASSSREKNQPQHF.

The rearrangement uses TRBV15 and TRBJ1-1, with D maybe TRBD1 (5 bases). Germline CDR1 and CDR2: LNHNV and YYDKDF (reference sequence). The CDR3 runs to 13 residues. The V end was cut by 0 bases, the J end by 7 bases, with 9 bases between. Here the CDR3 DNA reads TGTGCCACCAGCAGAGAGGCAGGGTATGAAGCTTTCTTT. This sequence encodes CATSREAGYEAFF. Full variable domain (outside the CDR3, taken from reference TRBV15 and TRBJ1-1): DAMVIQNPRYQVTQFGKPVTLSCSQTLNHNVMYWYQQKSSQAPKLLFHYYDKDFNNEADTPDNFQSRRPNTSFCFLDIRSPGLGDTAMYLCATSREAGYEAFFGQGTRLTVV.

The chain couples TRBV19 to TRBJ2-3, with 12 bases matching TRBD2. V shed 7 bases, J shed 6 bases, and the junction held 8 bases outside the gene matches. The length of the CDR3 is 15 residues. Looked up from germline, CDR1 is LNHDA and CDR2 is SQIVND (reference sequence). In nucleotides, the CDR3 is TGTGCCAGTAACAAACTAGCGGGGGGCCCGGATACGCAGTATTTT. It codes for CASNKLAGGPDTQYF.

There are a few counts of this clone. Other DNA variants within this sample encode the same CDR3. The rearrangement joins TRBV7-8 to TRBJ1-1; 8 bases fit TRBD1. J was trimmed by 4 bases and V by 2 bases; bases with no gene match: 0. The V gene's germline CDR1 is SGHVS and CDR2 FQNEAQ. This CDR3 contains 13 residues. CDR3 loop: CASSLTGGTEAFF. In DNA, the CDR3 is TGTGCCAGCAGCTTAACAGGGGGCACTGAAGCTTTCTTT.

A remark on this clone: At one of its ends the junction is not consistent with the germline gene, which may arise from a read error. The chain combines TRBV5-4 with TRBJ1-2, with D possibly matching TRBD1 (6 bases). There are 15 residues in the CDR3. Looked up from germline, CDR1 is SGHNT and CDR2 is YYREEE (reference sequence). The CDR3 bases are TGTGCCAGCAGCTCCAGGGGACGGATCCCCATGAATGATTTCTTC. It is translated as CASSSRGRIPMNDFF. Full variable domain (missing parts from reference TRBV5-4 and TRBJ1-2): ETGVTQSPTHLIKTRGQQVTLRCSSQSGHNTVSWYQQALGQGPQFIFQYYREEENGRGNFPPRFSGLQFPNYSSELNVNALELDDSALYLCASSSRGRIPMNDFFGSGTRLTVV.

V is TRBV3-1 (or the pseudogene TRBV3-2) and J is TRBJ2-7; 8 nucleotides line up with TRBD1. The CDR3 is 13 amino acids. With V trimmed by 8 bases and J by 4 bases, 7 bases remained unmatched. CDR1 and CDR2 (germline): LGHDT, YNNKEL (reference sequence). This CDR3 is CASAETGEYEQYF. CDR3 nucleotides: TGTGCCAGCGCGGAGACAGGGGAATACGAGCAGTACTTC.

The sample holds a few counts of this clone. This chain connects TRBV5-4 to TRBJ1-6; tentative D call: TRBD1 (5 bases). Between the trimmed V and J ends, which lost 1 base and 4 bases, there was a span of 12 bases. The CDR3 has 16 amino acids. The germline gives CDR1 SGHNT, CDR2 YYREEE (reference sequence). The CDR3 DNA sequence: TGTGCCAGCAGCTTGAAAGGGGCCCCGTATAATTCACCCCTCCACTTT. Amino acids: CASSLKGAPYNSPLHF.

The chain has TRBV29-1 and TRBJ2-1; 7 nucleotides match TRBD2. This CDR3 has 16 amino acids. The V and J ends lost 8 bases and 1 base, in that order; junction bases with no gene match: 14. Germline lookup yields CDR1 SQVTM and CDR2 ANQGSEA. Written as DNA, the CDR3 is TGCAGCTACCTTCCCTGGGGGGAGGGATCCTACAATGAGCAGTTCTTC. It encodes CSYLPWGEGSYNEQFF.

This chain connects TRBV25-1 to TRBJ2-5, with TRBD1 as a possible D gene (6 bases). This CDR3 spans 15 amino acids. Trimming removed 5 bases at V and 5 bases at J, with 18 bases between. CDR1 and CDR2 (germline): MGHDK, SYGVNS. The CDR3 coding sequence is TGTGCCAGCAGTCAAGTTGGGGGCCGATGGGAGACCCAGTACTTC. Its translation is CASSQVGGRWETQYF.

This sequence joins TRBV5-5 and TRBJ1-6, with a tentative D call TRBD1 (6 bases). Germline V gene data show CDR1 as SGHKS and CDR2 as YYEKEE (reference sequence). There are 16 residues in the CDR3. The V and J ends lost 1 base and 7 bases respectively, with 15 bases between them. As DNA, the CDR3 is TGTGCCAGCAGCTTGCGTGGGGGCATTGGGAATTCACCCCTCCACTTT. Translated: CASSLRGGIGNSPLHF.

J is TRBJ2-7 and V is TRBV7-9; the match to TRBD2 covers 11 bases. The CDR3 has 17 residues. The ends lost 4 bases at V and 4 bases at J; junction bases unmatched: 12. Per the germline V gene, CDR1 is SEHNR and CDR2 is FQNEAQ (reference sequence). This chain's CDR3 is CASSSQTSTSGSYEQYF. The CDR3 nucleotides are TGTGCCAGCAGCTCCCAAACCTCAACTAGCGGGAGTTACGAGCAGTACTTC.

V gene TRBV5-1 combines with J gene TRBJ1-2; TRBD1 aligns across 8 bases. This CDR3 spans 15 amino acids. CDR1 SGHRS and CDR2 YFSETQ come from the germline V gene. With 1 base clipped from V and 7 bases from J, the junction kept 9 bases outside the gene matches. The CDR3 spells CASSLTQTGGIGYTF. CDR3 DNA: TGCGCCAGCAGCTTGACCCAAACAGGGGGAATTGGCTACACCTTC.

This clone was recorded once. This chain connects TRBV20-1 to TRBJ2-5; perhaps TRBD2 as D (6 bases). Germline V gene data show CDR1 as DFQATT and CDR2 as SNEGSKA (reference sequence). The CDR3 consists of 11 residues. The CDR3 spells CSGEAQETQYF. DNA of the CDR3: TGCAGCGGGGAGGCACAAGAGACCCAGTACTTC.

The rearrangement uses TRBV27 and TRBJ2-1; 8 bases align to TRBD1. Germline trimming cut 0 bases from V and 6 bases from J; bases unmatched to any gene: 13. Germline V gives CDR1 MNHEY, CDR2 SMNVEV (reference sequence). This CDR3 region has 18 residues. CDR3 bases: TGTGCCAGCAGTTTATCGAGCCCACGGACAGGGTTAGGCAATGAGCAGTTCTTC. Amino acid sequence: CASSLSSPRTGLGNEQFF.

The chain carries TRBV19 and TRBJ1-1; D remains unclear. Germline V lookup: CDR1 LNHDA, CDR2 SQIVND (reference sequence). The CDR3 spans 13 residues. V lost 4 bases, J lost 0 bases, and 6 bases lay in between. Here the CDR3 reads CASSRRVNTEAFF. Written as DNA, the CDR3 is TGTGCCAGTAGTAGGAGAGTGAACACTGAAGCTTTCTTT.

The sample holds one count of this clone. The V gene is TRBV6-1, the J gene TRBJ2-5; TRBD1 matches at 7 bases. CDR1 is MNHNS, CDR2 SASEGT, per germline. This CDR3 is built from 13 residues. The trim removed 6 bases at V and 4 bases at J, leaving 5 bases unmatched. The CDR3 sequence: CASRSNRGETQYF. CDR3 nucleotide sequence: TGTGCCAGCAGGTCAAACAGGGGAGAGACCCAGTACTTC.

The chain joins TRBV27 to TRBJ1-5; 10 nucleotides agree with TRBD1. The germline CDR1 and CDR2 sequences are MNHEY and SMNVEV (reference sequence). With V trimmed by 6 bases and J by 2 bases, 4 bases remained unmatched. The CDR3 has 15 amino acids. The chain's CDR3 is CASSTGTGGNQPQHF. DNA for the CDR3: TGTGCCAGCAGCACCGGGACAGGGGGCAATCAGCCCCAGCATTTT.

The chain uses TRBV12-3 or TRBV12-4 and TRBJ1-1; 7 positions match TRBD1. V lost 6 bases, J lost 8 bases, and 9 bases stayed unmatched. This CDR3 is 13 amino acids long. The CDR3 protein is CASRGTETKEAFF. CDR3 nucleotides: TGTGCCAGCAGGGGGACAGAGACTAAAGAAGCTTTCTTT.